This TCR beta chain was retrieved from a study of blood T cell repertoires in COVID-19. Overall study: COVID-19 samples from acute and convalescent phases originated in the United States, Italy and Spain. From T cells, B-cell-depleted T cells, or PBMCs came the material, which was cDNA or gDNA.

From germline, CDR1 is SGHTA and CDR2 FQGNSA. V shed 5 bases, J shed 0 bases, and the junction held 7 bases outside the gene matches. This CDR3 has 15 residues. As processed by the authors: Amplification with reference gene primers provided the estimates of nucleated cell counts. Some clones are missing from TCRdb's copy, which holds only in-frame ones; the method was immunoSEQ multiplex PCR. D and trimming come from the DNA, and the V and J calls and clone size come from that table. The data hold 210,000 or so clones, with more than 80% observed a single time. This chain connects TRBV7-2 to TRBJ2-7, with 7 bases aligning to TRBD1. The receptor was derived from a woman of 80 years or more with acute or convalescent COVID-19. Sequences were obtained from peripheral blood. The CDR3 DNA sequence: TGTGCCAGCAGCACAACAGGGGTTAGCTCCTACGAGCAGTACTTC. Its translation: CASSTTGVSSYEQYF. The full variable domain, rest sourced from reference TRBV7-2 and TRBJ2-7, is GAGVSQSPSNKVTEKGKDVELRCDPISGHTALYWYRQSLGQGLEFLIYFQGNSAPDKSGLPSDRFSAERTGGSVSTLTIQRTQQEDSAVYLCASSTTGVSSYEQYFGPGTRLTVT.